This T cell receptor beta chain was identified during a study of blood T cell dynamics during melanoma immunotherapy. This clone was counted a few times. Only in-frame clones appear in the TCRdb table, and some are missing; sequencing was by immunoSEQ multiplex PCR. This table has just over 7,000 clones, approximately 84% appearing once. Unmatched junction bases numbered 3, after V lost 4 bases and J lost 6 bases. Germline-derived CDR1 and CDR2 are MNHNS and SASEGT. This CDR3 contains 13 residues. Time point here: pre-treatment baseline. Samples come from before therapy and from week 3 after the first blockade cycle. Response was assessed by RECIST 1.1 at 12 weeks, except two rapid progressors.

V and J are TRBV6-1 and TRBJ1-2; 9 bases are shared with TRBD1. Sequencing used blood, obtained from a patient treated with checkpoint blockade. The receptor's source is a human donor with melanoma. This CDR3 reads CASSARDRDGYTF. As DNA, the CDR3 is TGTGCCAGCAGTGCCCGGGACAGGGATGGCTACACCTTC.